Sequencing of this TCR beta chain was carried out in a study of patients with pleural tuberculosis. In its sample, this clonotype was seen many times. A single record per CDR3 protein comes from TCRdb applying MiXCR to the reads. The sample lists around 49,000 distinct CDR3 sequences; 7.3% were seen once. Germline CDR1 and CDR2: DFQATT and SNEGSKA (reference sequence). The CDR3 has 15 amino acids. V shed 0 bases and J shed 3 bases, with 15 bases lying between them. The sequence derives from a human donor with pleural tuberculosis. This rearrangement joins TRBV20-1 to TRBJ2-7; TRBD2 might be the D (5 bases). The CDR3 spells CSARDQGAGGYEQYF. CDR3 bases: TGCAGTGCTAGAGATCAAGGCGCCGGAGGCTACGAGCAGTACTTC.